This TCR beta chain was identified in a study of shared clonotypes between healthy human individuals. Study results and caveats: Incompleteness in sorted-subset sequencing, despite large depth, was shown by rarefaction. Four donors held about 4.5% of naive CD4 clonotypes in common.

This clone came up a few times. Its antigen is unidentified. Germline CDR1 reads SEHNR; CDR2 reads FQNEAQ (reference sequence). The CDR3 extends over 14 amino acids. V shed 6 bases, J shed 4 bases, and the junction held 6 bases outside the gene matches. Donors were healthy HIV-negative adults without recently reported acute infections or vaccinations. The data were produced by immunoSEQ multiplex PCR, yet TCRdb's version contains in-frame clones alone and is incomplete. The data contain more than 550,000 clones, less than 95% of them singletons. J is TRBJ2-7 and V is TRBV7-9, with 10 nucleotides matching TRBD2. The TCR comes from a man in his late teens or twenties in good health. Some clones in this sample may be carry-over from other donors' samples. The sequenced sample was memory CD8+ T cells from PBMCs. Described subset: CD45RO+ cells pooled with CCR7-negative TemRA cells. DNA of the CDR3: TGTGCCAGCAGTCTAGGACTAGCGGATTACGAGCAGTACTTC. Residues: CASSLGLADYEQYF.